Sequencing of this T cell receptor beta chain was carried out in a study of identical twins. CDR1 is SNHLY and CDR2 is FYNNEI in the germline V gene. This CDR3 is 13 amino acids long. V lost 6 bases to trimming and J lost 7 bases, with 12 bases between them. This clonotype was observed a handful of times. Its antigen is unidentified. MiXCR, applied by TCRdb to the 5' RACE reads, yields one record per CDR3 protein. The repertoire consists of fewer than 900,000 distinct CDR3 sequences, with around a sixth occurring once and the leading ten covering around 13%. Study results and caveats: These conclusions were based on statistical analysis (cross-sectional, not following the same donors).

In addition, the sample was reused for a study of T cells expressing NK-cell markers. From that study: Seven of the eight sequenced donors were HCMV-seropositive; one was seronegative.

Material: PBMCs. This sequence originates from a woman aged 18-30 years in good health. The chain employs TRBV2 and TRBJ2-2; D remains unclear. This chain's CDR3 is CASSRSPGGELFF. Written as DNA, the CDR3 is TGTGCCAGCAGCCGAAGTCCCGGCGGGGAGCTGTTTTTT.